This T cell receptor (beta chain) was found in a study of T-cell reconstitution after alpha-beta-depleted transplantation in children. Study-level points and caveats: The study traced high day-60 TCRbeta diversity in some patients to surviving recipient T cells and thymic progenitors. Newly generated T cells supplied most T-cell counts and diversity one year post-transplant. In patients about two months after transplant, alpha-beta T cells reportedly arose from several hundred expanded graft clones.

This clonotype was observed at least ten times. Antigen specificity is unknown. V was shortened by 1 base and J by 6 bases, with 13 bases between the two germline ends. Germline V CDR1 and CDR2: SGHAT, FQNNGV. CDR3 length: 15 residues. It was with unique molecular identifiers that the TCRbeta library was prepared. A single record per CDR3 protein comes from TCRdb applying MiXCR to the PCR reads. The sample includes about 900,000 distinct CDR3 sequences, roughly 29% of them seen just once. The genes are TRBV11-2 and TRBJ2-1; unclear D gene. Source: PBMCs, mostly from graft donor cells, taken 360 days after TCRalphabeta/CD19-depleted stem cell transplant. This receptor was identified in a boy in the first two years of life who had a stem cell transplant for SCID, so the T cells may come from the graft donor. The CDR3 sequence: CASSLVGRSGNEQFF. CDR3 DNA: TGTGCCAGCAGCTTAGTAGGACGGTCTGGCAATGAGCAGTTCTTC.